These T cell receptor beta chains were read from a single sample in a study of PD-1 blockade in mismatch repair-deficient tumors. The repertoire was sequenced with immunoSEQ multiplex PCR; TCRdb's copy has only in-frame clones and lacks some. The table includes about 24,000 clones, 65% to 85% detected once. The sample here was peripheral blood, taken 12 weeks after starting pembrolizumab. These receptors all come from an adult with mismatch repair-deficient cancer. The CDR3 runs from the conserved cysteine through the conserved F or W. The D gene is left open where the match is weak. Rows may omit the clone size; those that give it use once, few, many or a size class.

DNA: TGTGCCAGCAGCTTAGTGGGGCTAGCGGGAGTGTCCGGGGAGCTGTTTTTT
CDR3: CASSLVGLAGVSGELFF
V: TRBV7-9
size: .
D: TRBD2
J: TRBJ2-2

DNA: TGTGCCAGCAGCTTGGGTTCTCGGCTGAACACTGAAGCTTTCTTT
CDR3: CASSLGSRLNTEAFF
V: TRBV5-4
size: .
D: .
J: TRBJ1-1

DNA: TGTGCCAGCAGCGTAGGGGGAATGAATTACGAGCAGTACTTC
CDR3: CASSVGGMNYEQYF
V: TRBV9
size: .
D: .
J: TRBJ2-7

DNA: TGTGCCAGCAAGGTGGGACAGGGGGATGGCTACACCTTC
CDR3: CASKVGQGDGYTF
V: TRBV6-1
size: .
D: TRBD1
J: TRBJ1-2

DNA: TGTGCCAGCAGCGGCGTACTAGCGGGAGTATTAGAGACCCAGTACTTC
CDR3: CASSGVLAGVLETQYF
V: TRBV7-8
size: .
D: TRBD2
J: TRBJ2-5

DNA: TGTGCCAGCAGCTTAGATCACCCCATAGGAGATACGCAGTATTTT
CDR3: CASSLDHPIGDTQYF
V: TRBV11-3
size: .
D: .
J: TRBJ2-3

DNA: TGTGCCATCCATGATTTCTCAGCGGGAGACGGCGGGGAGCTGTTTTTT
CDR3: CAIHDFSAGDGGELFF
V: TRBV10-3
size: .
D: TRBD2
J: TRBJ2-2

DNA: TGCGCCAGCAGCCTTAACCCCGGGGCCTACAATGAGCAGTTCTTC
CDR3: CASSLNPGAYNEQFF
V: TRBV4-1
size: .
D: .
J: TRBJ2-1

DNA: TGTGCCAGCAGTTTATATACAGGGGGCAGGTACGAGCAGTACTTC
CDR3: CASSLYTGGRYEQYF
V: TRBV28
size: .
D: TRBD1
J: TRBJ2-7

DNA: TGTGCCAGCAGCCAAGGAACAGGGAACCATCAGCCCCAGCATTTT
CDR3: CASSQGTGNHQPQHF
V: TRBV4-2
size: few
D: .
J: TRBJ1-5

DNA: TGTGCCAGCAGCTTAGGCGGGACCTCTGGGAGGGCTTTCTTT
CDR3: CASSLGGTSGRAFF
V: TRBV7-8
size: .
D: .
J: TRBJ1-1

DNA: TGTGCCAGCTCACCCGAGATGCGGGACAGGGTGTTTCCCGGCGAGCAGTACTTC
CDR3: CASSPEMRDRVFPGEQYF
V: TRBV18
size: .
D: TRBD1
J: TRBJ2-7

DNA: TGTGCCTGGAGTCCCGGGACCGAGCAGTTCTTC
CDR3: CAWSPGTEQFF
V: TRBV30
size: .
D: .
J: TRBJ2-1

DNA: TGTGCCAGCAGCTCTGGCGGGTCAGAGACCCAGTACTTC
CDR3: CASSSGGSETQYF
V: TRBV5-4
size: .
D: .
J: TRBJ2-5

DNA: TGTGCCAGCAGCATAAGAGCGGTATCTAGCACAGATACGCAGTATTTT
CDR3: CASSIRAVSSTDTQYF
V: TRBV9
size: .
D: .
J: TRBJ2-3

DNA: TGTGCCAGCAGCCAAGAGATGACTAGCGGAAGTGAGACCCAGTACTTC
CDR3: CASSQEMTSGSETQYF
V: TRBV4-2
size: .
D: TRBD2
J: TRBJ2-5

DNA: TGCGCCAGCAGCGTCCAAATAAGCAAAGAGACCCAGTACTTC
CDR3: CASSVQISKETQYF
V: TRBV5-1
size: .
D: .
J: TRBJ2-5

DNA: TGTGCCATCCTCCCCCGACTAGCGGGAGACACCGGGGAGCTGTTTTTT
CDR3: CAILPRLAGDTGELFF
V: TRBV2
size: .
D: TRBD2
J: TRBJ2-2

DNA: TGTGCCAGCAGCTTAATAGACAGATGGGACAATGAGCAGTTCTTC
CDR3: CASSLIDRWDNEQFF
V: TRBV7-9
size: .
D: .
J: TRBJ2-1

DNA: TGCGCCAGCAGTCCGACCCGTGACCTGTTATCTAGCACAGATACGCAGTATTTT
CDR3: CASSPTRDLLSSTDTQYF
V: TRBV23-1
size: .
D: .
J: TRBJ2-3

DNA: TGTGCCAGCAGGGGGGCAGGCTTGTACAATGAGCAGTTCTTC
CDR3: CASRGAGLYNEQFF
V: TRBV2
size: .
D: .
J: TRBJ2-1

DNA: TGCGCCAGCAACCAGGGACAGGGGGACACAGATACGCAGTATTTT
CDR3: CASNQGQGDTDTQYF
V: TRBV5-1
size: .
D: TRBD1
J: TRBJ2-3

DNA: TGTGCCAGCAGTTACTCGGGGACAGGGACCTACGAGCAGTACTTC
CDR3: CASSYSGTGTYEQYF
V: TRBV6-6
size: .
D: TRBD1
J: TRBJ2-7

DNA: TGCGCCAGCAGCTTGGGCCCTCCGGGGAGCACAGATACGCAGTATTTT
CDR3: CASSLGPPGSTDTQYF
V: TRBV5-1
size: .
D: .
J: TRBJ2-3

DNA: TGCGCCAGCAGCCAAGATCAGGATTCTGGGGCCAACGTCCTGACTTTC
CDR3: CASSQDQDSGANVLTF
V: TRBV4-3
size: once
D: .
J: TRBJ2-6

DNA: TGTGCCAGCAGCTCCCGAAGTGAGGGTGCCACCGGGGAGCTGTTTTTT
CDR3: CASSSRSEGATGELFF
V: TRBV11-3
size: few
D: .
J: TRBJ2-2

DNA: TGTGCCAGCAGCTTAGGGGCTGGGGTCCTTAAAAACATTCAGTACTTC
CDR3: CASSLGAGVLKNIQYF
V: TRBV7-9
size: few
D: .
J: TRBJ2-4

DNA: TGTGCCAGCAGTGAATTCGACGGACAGGGGGCTCAGCCCCAGCATTTT
CDR3: CASSEFDGQGAQPQHF
V: TRBV6-1
size: .
D: TRBD1
J: TRBJ1-5

DNA: TGTGCCAGCAGTTTTGATGGGAGGTTCCTCACCGGGGAGCTGTTTTTT
CDR3: CASSFDGRFLTGELFF
V: TRBV27
size: .
D: .
J: TRBJ2-2

DNA: TGTGCCATCACGGCGGGCGGGGAGCTGTTTTTT
CDR3: CAITAGGELFF
V: TRBV10-3
size: few
D: .
J: TRBJ2-2

DNA: TGTGCCAGCAGTGAAAGGCAGGGGGACACCGGGGAGCTGTTTTTT
CDR3: CASSERQGDTGELFF
V: TRBV2
size: .
D: TRBD1
J: TRBJ2-2

DNA: TGTGCCAGCAGTTTTGGGGCCACAGATACGCAGTATTTT
CDR3: CASSFGATDTQYF
V: TRBV27
size: .
D: .
J: TRBJ2-3

DNA: TGTGCCAGCAGTTACTCGATGCCCCCCCATTATGAGCAGTTCTTC
CDR3: CASSYSMPPHYEQFF
V: TRBV6-7
size: .
D: .
J: TRBJ2-1

DNA: TGTGCCTGGGCCAAGGGACCGAGCAATCAGCCCCAGCATTTT
CDR3: CAWAKGPSNQPQHF
V: TRBV30
size: few
D: .
J: TRBJ1-5

DNA: TGTGCCAGCAGCTTAGCCACAAGGGGGGTTGAGGGCAAAAACATTCAGTACTTC
CDR3: CASSLATRGVEGKNIQYF
V: TRBV11-2
size: .
D: .
J: TRBJ2-4

DNA: TGTGCCAGCAGTCCCACAGGGGCCTACGAGCAGTACTTC
CDR3: CASSPTGAYEQYF
V: TRBV28
size: .
D: TRBD1
J: TRBJ2-7

DNA: TGTGCCAGCAGCTCAGCCGGGACTAGAATCCGAGAGACCCAGTACTTC
CDR3: CASSSAGTRIRETQYF
V: TRBV11-3
size: .
D: TRBD2
J: TRBJ2-5

DNA: TGCGCCAGCAGCCAAGATCTTCGGGGCCCCCATGGCTACGAGCAGTACTTC
CDR3: CASSQDLRGPHGYEQYF
V: TRBV4-1
size: .
D: .
J: TRBJ2-7

DNA: TGTGCCAGCAGCCAAGATTCCAGGGGGCGAGGAAACACCATATATTTT
CDR3: CASSQDSRGRGNTIYF
V: TRBV14
size: .
D: TRBD1
J: TRBJ1-3

DNA: TGTGCCAGCAGCTTGGCCGCCAGGGGCACAGATACGCAGTATTTT
CDR3: CASSLAARGTDTQYF
V: TRBV5-5
size: .
D: .
J: TRBJ2-3

DNA: TGTGCCAGCAGTGAATATGGGCAGCCCCAGCATTTT
CDR3: CASSEYGQPQHF
V: TRBV6-1
size: .
D: .
J: TRBJ1-5

DNA: TGTGCCAGCAGTTTGAACTTCAATCAGCCCCAGCATTTT
CDR3: CASSLNFNQPQHF
V: TRBV28
size: .
D: .
J: TRBJ1-5

DNA: TGTGCCAGCAGAGATAGGGACAGGGACTACGAGCAGTACTTC
CDR3: CASRDRDRDYEQYF
V: TRBV28
size: .
D: TRBD1
J: TRBJ2-7

DNA: TGCGCCAGCAGCTTGGTGTTAACTGGGCGGCCCTACGAGCAGTACTTC
CDR3: CASSLVLTGRPYEQYF
V: TRBV5-1
size: once
D: .
J: TRBJ2-7

DNA: TGTGCCAGCAGTTTAGCAGGGGTCAATGAGCAGTTCTTC
CDR3: CASSLAGVNEQFF
V: TRBV27
size: .
D: .
J: TRBJ2-1

DNA: TGTGCCAGCAGCTTGTGGCTAGCGGTCTACGAGCAGTACTTC
CDR3: CASSLWLAVYEQYF
V: TRBV5-5
size: .
D: TRBD2
J: TRBJ2-7

DNA: TGTGCCAGTAGAATCCCCGGGACAGGACCTTACAATGAGCAGTTCTTC
CDR3: CASRIPGTGPYNEQFF
V: TRBV19
size: .
D: TRBD1
J: TRBJ2-1

DNA: TGTGCCGGGAGGCCCGCAGGGAACACTGAAGCTTTCTTT
CDR3: CAGRPAGNTEAFF
V: TRBV30
size: .
D: .
J: TRBJ1-1

DNA: TGTGCCAGCAGTGAACGCCTGGGTTACACCGGGGAGCTGTTTTTT
CDR3: CASSERLGYTGELFF
V: TRBV6-1
size: .
D: .
J: TRBJ2-2

DNA: TGTGCCAGCAGTTCTTCCGGACAGCTTTACCAGTACGAGCAGTACTTC
CDR3: CASSSSGQLYQYEQYF
V: TRBV28
size: .
D: .
J: TRBJ2-7

DNA: TGTGCCAGCAGTTTAAATGGGGGCGGAGGCTACAATGAGCAGTTCTTC
CDR3: CASSLNGGGGYNEQFF
V: TRBV28
size: .
D: .
J: TRBJ2-1

DNA: TGCGCCAGCAGCTTGGAGGTGGGTCCCACTGAAGCTTTCTTT
CDR3: CASSLEVGPTEAFF
V: TRBV5-1
size: .
D: .
J: TRBJ1-1

DNA: TGTGCCAGCAGCTTAGCGCCCGGGAGGGCCAGGGTGCAGTACTTC
CDR3: CASSLAPGRARVQYF
V: TRBV7-8
size: .
D: TRBD2
J: TRBJ2-7

DNA: TGCGCCAGCAGCCAAGATATGGCGGGAGGGGATTACGAGCAGTACTTC
CDR3: CASSQDMAGGDYEQYF
V: TRBV4-3
size: .
D: TRBD2
J: TRBJ2-7

DNA: TGCGCCAGCAGCCAGGTAGCGGGACTCTACAATGAGCAGTTCTTC
CDR3: CASSQVAGLYNEQFF
V: TRBV4-1
size: .
D: TRBD2
J: TRBJ2-1

DNA: TGTGCTAGTCGTCCAGCGGGATTAGGGATCGAGCAGTACTTC
CDR3: CASRPAGLGIEQYF
V: TRBV12-5
size: few
D: TRBD2
J: TRBJ2-7

DNA: TGTGCCAGCAGCGTAGGACCGGGAACGAACACCGGGGAGCTGTTTTTT
CDR3: CASSVGPGTNTGELFF
V: TRBV9
size: .
D: .
J: TRBJ2-2